The rows below give T cell receptor beta chains drawn from one sample of a study of T cell changes during pregnancy in multiple sclerosis. Generated by immunoSEQ multiplex PCR, the TCRdb table keeps only in-frame clones and is missing some. The sample records around 57,000 clones, around 93% being singletons. Sequencing was performed on CD4+ T cells from peripheral blood mononuclear cells, taken after pregnancy. The receptors stem from a female donor in good health, enrolled as a control in a pregnancy study. CDR3s include the opening cysteine and the closing phenylalanine or tryptophan. A D gene is named only where the DNA matches it firmly. Not every row has a clone size; where given, it reads once, few, many or a size class.

TRBJ1-1	-	-	TRBV7-2	CASSLGTQQAFF	TGTGCCAGCAGCTTAGGGACTCAACAAGCTTTCTTT
TRBJ1-2	-	-	TRBV18	CASSPRGDYGYTF	TGTGCCAGCTCACCGCGGGGAGACTATGGCTACACCTTC
TRBJ2-1	-	-	TRBV18	CASSPQQLDEQFF	TGTGCCAGCTCACCCCAACAGTTGGATGAGCAGTTCTTC
TRBJ2-3	TRBD2	once	TRBV5-1	CASSFLAGGTDTQYF	TGCGCCAGCAGCTTCCTAGCGGGGGGCACAGATACGCAGTATTTT
TRBJ2-1	TRBD2	-	TRBV19	CASSPGTTYNEQFF	TGTGCCAGTAGTCCCGGGACTACCTACAATGAGCAGTTCTTC
TRBJ1-2	TRBD1	-	TRBV4-3	CASSQVGGPGGYGYTF	TGCGCCAGCAGCCAAGTGGGGGGTCCAGGGGGTTATGGCTACACCTTC
TRBJ1-2	-	-	TRBV28	CASSPLPPYGYTF	TGTGCCAGCAGTCCCCTCCCCCCTTATGGCTACACCTTC
TRBJ2-7	-	-	TRBV9	CASSASGRGSEQYF	TGTGCCAGCAGCGCCTCTGGGAGGGGGAGCGAGCAGTACTTC
TRBJ2-5	-	-	TRBV7-2	CASSSVGLGTQYF	TGTGCCAGCAGCTCGGTGGGGCTCGGGACCCAGTACTTC
TRBJ1-1	-	-	TRBV6-6	CASRPTDHEAFF	TGTGCCAGCAGACCGACAGACCATGAAGCTTTCTTT
TRBJ1-2	-	-	TRBV11-2	CASSLTGRDYGYTF	TGTGCCAGCAGCTTAACAGGTCGGGACTATGGCTACACCTTC
TRBJ1-6	-	-	TRBV19	CASSRQGNSPLHF	TGTGCCAGTAGTCGGCAGGGTAATTCACCCCTCCACTTT
TRBJ1-3	-	-	TRBV4-3	CASSQDSRRNTIYF	TGCGCCAGCAGCCAAGATAGCCGAAGAAACACCATATATTTT
TRBJ1-1	TRBD1	-	TRBV30	CAWSRQGSRNTEAFF	TGTGCCTGGAGCCGACAGGGGAGCCGAAACACTGAAGCTTTCTTT
TRBJ1-5	-	-	TRBV18	CASSPGADQPQHF	TGTGCCAGCTCACCGGGGGCAGATCAGCCCCAGCATTTT
TRBJ1-4	TRBD1	-	TRBV11-2	CASSSNPTTGSLFF	TGTGCCAGCAGCTCAAACCCAACGACAGGGTCACTGTTTTTT
TRBJ2-4	TRBD1	-	TRBV7-2	CASSLSGTGLIPTKNIQYF	TGTGCCAGCAGCTTATCCGGGACAGGGTTAATTCCGACCAAAAACATTCAGTACTTC
TRBJ1-1	-	few	TRBV14	CASSPGTNTEAFF	TGTGCCAGCAGCCCAGGGACAAACACTGAAGCTTTCTTT
TRBJ1-6	-	-	TRBV27	CASSLSVTPNSPLHF	TGTGCCAGCAGTTTATCGGTCACACCTAATTCACCCCTCCACTTT
TRBJ2-3	-	-	TRBV18	CASSLGGTDTQYF	TGTGCCAGCTCACTCGGGGGTACAGATACGCAGTATTTT
TRBJ1-6	-	few	TRBV2	CASTPGGANSPLHF	TGTGCCAGCACCCCTGGTGGGGCGAATTCACCCCTCCACTTT
TRBJ1-2	-	once	TRBV4-1	CASSQDPGYGYTF	TGCGCCAGCAGCCAAGATCCAGGATATGGCTACACCTTC
TRBJ1-2	-	-	TRBV7-2	CASSSRNLYGYTF	TGTGCCAGCAGCTCCAGAAACCTCTATGGCTACACCTTC
TRBJ1-1	TRBD1	-	TRBV7-2	CASSVRDRSSTEAFF	TGTGCCAGCAGCGTCCGGGACAGGTCATCCACTGAAGCTTTCTTT
TRBJ1-5	TRBD1	-	TRBV7-2	CASSQMTGLGQPQHF	TGTGCCAGCAGTCAAATGACAGGGCTAGGTCAGCCCCAGCATTTT
TRBJ2-2	-	-	TRBV5-8	CASTSGEQVPPGELFF	TGTGCCAGCACCTCGGGGGAGCAGGTTCCCCCCGGGGAGCTGTTTTTT
TRBJ1-1	-	-	TRBV28	CASSEHREGSEAFF	TGTGCCAGCAGTGAACACAGGGAAGGGTCAGAAGCTTTCTTT
TRBJ2-7	TRBD1	-	TRBV18	CASSPETGTYEQYF	TGTGCCAGCTCACCAGAGACAGGGACCTACGAGCAGTACTTC
TRBJ1-5	-	-	TRBV7-2	CASSLVEAGNQPQHF	TGTGCCAGCAGCTTAGTGGAGGCGGGCAATCAGCCCCAGCATTTT
TRBJ2-1	TRBD2	-	TRBV7-3	CASSLWEGSYNEQFF	TGTGCCAGCAGCTTATGGGAGGGATCCTACAATGAGCAGTTCTTC
TRBJ1-1	-	-	TRBV7-3	CASSLQVNTEAFF	TGTGCCAGCAGCTTACAGGTGAACACTGAAGCTTTCTTT
TRBJ1-5	TRBD1	-	TRBV18	CASSQGQVSNQPQHF	TGTGCCAGCTCACAAGGACAGGTTAGCAATCAGCCCCAGCATTTT
TRBJ1-3	-	-	TRBV18	CASSPQGAGNTIYF	TGTGCCAGCTCACCACAAGGGGCTGGAAACACCATATATTTT
TRBJ1-2	-	once	TRBV6-6	CASSYSTQAPGGYTF	TGTGCCAGCAGTTACTCGACCCAGGCCCCAGGGGGCTACACCTTC
TRBJ2-3	TRBD1	-	TRBV11-3	CASSFEQGGTDTQYF	TGTGCCAGCAGCTTCGAACAGGGGGGTACAGATACGCAGTATTTT
TRBJ2-5	TRBD1	-	TRBV7-6	CASSRQGRETQYF	TGTGCCAGCAGCCGACAGGGGCGGGAGACCCAGTACTTC
TRBJ2-7	-	-	TRBV7-8	CASSRPQGYEQYF	TGTGCCAGCAGCCGACCCCAGGGCTACGAGCAGTACTTC
TRBJ1-5	TRBD1	-	TRBV7-9	CASSHGQGNQPQHF	TGTGCCAGCAGCCACGGACAGGGGAACCAGCCCCAGCATTTT
TRBJ2-6	-	-	TRBV10-2	CASSFAFPGGLSGANVLTF	TGCGCCAGCAGTTTTGCGTTCCCAGGGGGGCTCTCTGGGGCCAACGTCCTGACTTTC
TRBJ2-1	-	-	TRBV9	CASSVAIGGAHNEQFF	TGTGCCAGCAGCGTAGCTATAGGGGGGGCCCACAATGAGCAGTTCTTC
TRBJ2-7	-	once	TRBV7-9	CASSLEGVAYF	TGTGCCAGCAGCTTAGAAGGGGTTGCGTACTTC
TRBJ1-2	-	-	TRBV5-1	CASKQGPTDYGYTF	TGCGCCAGCAAGCAGGGGCCCACGGACTATGGCTACACCTTC
TRBJ2-7	-	-	TRBV11-2	CASSTHLGDWNPYEQYF	TGTGCCAGCAGCACCCACCTTGGCGACTGGAACCCCTACGAGCAGTACTTC
TRBJ2-3	-	-	TRBV6-6	CASSYLQATDTQYF	TGTGCCAGCAGTTACCTCCAGGCCACAGATACGCAGTATTTT
TRBJ2-1	TRBD2	-	TRBV4-1	CASSQRMTSGGLYNEQFF	TGCGCCAGCAGCCAACGGATGACTAGCGGGGGGCTCTATAATGAGCAGTTCTTC
TRBJ1-6	TRBD1	-	TRBV7-2	CASSPRQGTNSPLHF	TGTGCCAGCAGCCCTCGACAGGGGACCAATTCACCCCTCCACTTT
TRBJ1-1	TRBD1	-	TRBV6-6	CASSNQGVNTEAFF	TGTGCCAGCAGTAACCAGGGGGTGAACACTGAAGCTTTCTTT
TRBJ1-5	TRBD1	once	TRBV6-1	CASSGLDRGSNQPQHF	TGTGCCAGCAGTGGATTAGACAGGGGTAGCAATCAGCCCCAGCATTTT
TRBJ1-3	-	-	TRBV9	CASSVVGGNTIYF	TGTGCCAGCAGCGTAGTCGGGGGAAACACCATATATTTT
TRBJ2-3	-	-	TRBV4-3	CASSQDWDFTDTQYF	TGCGCCAGCAGCCAAGATTGGGACTTCACAGATACGCAGTATTTT
TRBJ2-1	TRBD2	-	TRBV6-4	CASSLAGGRDEQFF	TGTGCCAGCAGTCTAGCGGGGGGCCGGGATGAGCAGTTCTTC
TRBJ1-2	-	-	TRBV10-1	CATYLTARLRRYGYTF	TGCGCCACCTACTTGACAGCCCGATTAAGGCGGTATGGCTACACCTTC
TRBJ2-3	-	-	TRBV7-9	CASSFIKNRASTDTQYF	TGTGCCAGCAGCTTTATAAAGAACAGGGCTAGCACAGATACGCAGTATTTT
TRBJ1-1	-	-	TRBV7-2	CASSLASGNTEAFF	TGTGCCAGCAGCTTAGCGAGCGGGAACACTGAAGCTTTCTTT
TRBJ1-3	-	-	TRBV5-1	CASSLASHRAGNTIYF	TGCGCCAGCAGCTTGGCCTCTCACAGGGCTGGAAACACCATATATTTT
TRBJ1-5	-	-	TRBV19	CAITGVWSNQPQHF	TGTGCCATAACGGGGGTTTGGAGCAATCAGCCCCAGCATTTT
TRBJ2-7	-	-	TRBV6-1	CASSPGDRQGGEQYF	TGTGCCAGCAGTCCGGGCGATAGGCAGGGGGGCGAGCAGTACTTC
TRBJ1-1	-	once	TRBV7-2	CASSYMGRAEAFF	TGTGCCAGCAGCTACATGGGGAGGGCTGAAGCTTTCTTT